A single sample is the source of the 4 T cell receptor beta chains below, sequenced in a study of tumor-infiltrating lymphocytes in oesophageal squamous cell carcinoma. TCRdb reprocessed the PCR reads via MiXCR and lists one record per CDR3 protein. The sample has about 12,000 distinct CDR3 sequences; about 54% are singletons. The sequenced sample was esophageal tumor tissue. Receptors were obtained from a male donor with esophageal squamous cell carcinoma.

The rearrangement links TRBV12-3 or TRBV12-4 to TRBJ1-2, with TRBD1 as a possible D gene (5 bases). The length of the CDR3 is 14 residues. V lost 0 bases, J lost 4 bases, and 9 bases lay in between. The chain's CDR3 is CASSLAGVAYGYTF. For the CDR3, the DNA is TGTGCCAGCAGTTTAGCGGGGGTGGCCTATGGCTACACCTTC.

The chain employs TRBV7-6 and TRBJ2-4; D call uncertain. The CDR3 has 12 amino acids. Looked up from germline, CDR1 is SGHVS and CDR2 is FNYEAQ. The V end was cut by 0 bases, the J end by 13 bases, with 10 bases between. CDR3 DNA: TGTGCCAGCAGCTTAGCGCATGTCACCCAGTACTTC. Amino acids: CASSLAHVTQYF.

The chain uses TRBV7-6 and TRBJ2-5; no clear D. CDR3 length equals 10 residues. Deletions cut 8 bases from V and 9 bases from J, with 10 bases between. The germline V gene has CDR1 SGHVS and CDR2 FNYEAQ. CDR3 residues: CASRFPAQYF. The CDR3, as DNA: TGTGCCAGCCGATTCCCCGCCCAGTACTTC.

About this clonotype: At one of its ends the junction is not consistent with the germline gene, which may arise from a read error. The CDR3 sequence is CASSSQPPPF. The CDR3 DNA follows: TGTGCCAGCAGCTCCCAGCCCCCCCCGTTC. J is TRBJ2-7 and V is TRBV7-2; D is undetermined. This CDR3 spans 10 amino acids. Germline values: CDR1 SGHTA, CDR2 FQGNSA. Full variable domain (outside the CDR3, taken from reference TRBV7-2 and TRBJ2-7): GAGVSQSPSNKVTEKGKDVELRCDPISGHTALYWYRQSLGQGLEFLIYFQGNSAPDKSGLPSDRFSAERTGGSVSTLTIQRTQQEDSAVYLCASSSQPPPFGPGTRLTVT.